This T cell receptor beta chain was profiled in a study of blood T cell repertoires in COVID-19. On the study more broadly: The United States, Italy and Spain were the sources of the acute and convalescent COVID-19 samples. The analysed material was cDNA or gDNA that came from T cells, B-cell-depleted T cells, or PBMCs.

The repertoire was sequenced with immunoSEQ multiplex PCR; TCRdb's copy has only in-frame clones and lacks some. Here the sample spans roughly 100,000 clones, more than 75% being singletons. The specimen was peripheral blood. The receptor was isolated from a man older than 75 with acute or convalescent COVID-19.

The CDR3 loop is CAISESTSGGVADTQYF. The CDR3 bases are TGTGCCATCAGTGAGTCTACTAGCGGGGGGGTCGCAGATACGCAGTATTTT. The chain links TRBV10-3 to TRBJ2-3, with 13 bases aligning to TRBD2. Germline values: CDR1 ENHRY, CDR2 SYGVKD. The CDR3 is made up of 17 amino acids. V shed 0 bases, J shed 4 bases, and the junction held 4 bases outside the gene matches.